The present TCR beta chain was sequenced within a study of blood T cell repertoires in COVID-19. Participants reported their clinical history, and cohort assignment relied on those reports. This CDR3 region has 19 residues. Germline V lookup: CDR1 LGHNA, CDR2 YSLEER. The trim removed 1 base at V and 0 bases at J, leaving 11 bases unmatched. Assay used: immunoSEQ multiplex PCR; TCRdb lists only in-frame clones, some missing. The data contain 200,000 to 250,000 clones, 87% of them singletons. The TCR originated in a man aged 25 to 40 who had recovered from COVID-19. The specimen sequenced was PBMCs or T cells enriched from blood (not recorded which). The chain couples TRBV4-3 to TRBJ2-3, with 9 bases aligning to TRBD2. CDR3 in DNA: TGCGCCAGCAGCCAAGGTCCAGCGGGGGGCGAGGCTAGCACAGATACGCAGTATTTT. It translates to CASSQGPAGGEASTDTQYF.